This T cell receptor (beta chain) was identified in a study of blood T cells in healthy people across ages. For the second PCR, which ran for roughly 7 to 11 cycles, a sample-barcoded 5' primer and a J-beta primer mix were used. Each cDNA molecule carried a tag from a template-switch adaptor that contained 12 random nucleotides. One entry per CDR3 protein results from TCRdb running MiXCR on the 5' RACE reads. Found here are about 620,000 distinct CDR3 sequences, around 50% of them singletons; the top ten hold less than 15%. On this clonotype: What it binds is unknown.

Notes on the study in general: Donor CMV status was unknown, possibly confounding expanded clonotype changes.

CDR3 length: 12 residues. Germline V lookup: CDR1 MNHEY, CDR2 SVGEGT. With 5 bases removed from V and 9 bases from J, the gap between germline ends came to 11 bases. Sequenced input: blood. V and J are TRBV6-2 or TRBV6-3 and TRBJ1-5; possible D gene TRBD1, 5 bases. This clonotype was obtained from an elderly woman in good health. For the CDR3, the DNA is TGTGCCAGCAGTCTCAGGGTAAGGCCCCAGCATTTT. Protein: CASSLRVRPQHF.